One and the same sample provided the 2 T cell receptor beta chains below, sequenced in a study of Graves' ophthalmopathy and Graves' hyperthyroidism. Amplification of the TCR beta CDR3 regions used RNA transcripts (as template). Second-round multiplex PCR followed a first-round RT-PCR using HTBI primers. MiXCR was run by TCRdb on the multiplex PCR reads, yielding one entry per CDR3 protein. The table includes under 350,000 distinct CDR3 sequences, about 17% detected once. The sequenced material came from peripheral blood. These receptor sequences come from an adult man with Graves' ophthalmopathy.

This clonotype was found many times. The gene calls are TRBV11-3 and TRBJ2-5, with 7 bases that match TRBD1. Trimming at V came to 5 bases and at J to 0 bases, leaving 6 bases not matched to a gene. Per germline, CDR1 SGHNT and CDR2 YENEEA. This CDR3 comprises 15 residues. The CDR3 is CASSMGQLDQETQYF. The CDR3 DNA sequence: TGTGCCAGCAGCATGGGACAGTTAGACCAAGAGACCCAGTACTTC.

This clonotype counts as large. V usage is TRBV15 and J usage is TRBJ2-5, with a weak D call TRBD1 (5 bases). Germline lookup yields CDR1 LNHNV and CDR2 YYDKDF (reference sequence). V lost 5 bases and J lost 4, with 11 bases in between. The length of the CDR3 is 13 residues. CDR3 residues: CATSSTAGETQYF. CDR3 coding DNA: TGTGCCACCAGCTCGACAGCTGGAGAGACCCAGTACTTC.